This T cell receptor beta chain was captured in a study of T cell responses to AZD1222 COVID-19 vaccine. The CDR3 runs to 17 residues. Germline-derived CDR1 and CDR2 are SGHKS and YYEKEE (reference sequence). Trimming pared 1 base from V and 6 bases from J, leaving 20 bases between. Clones were sequenced by immunoSEQ multiplex PCR, and TCRdb holds only the in-frame ones, with some missing. The sample lists over 130,000 clones, 85% to 90% seen once, with about 3.4% in the top ten. The sample here was peripheral blood, taken 28 days after the second AZD1222 dose. This receptor was identified in an adult who received the AZD1222 COVID-19 vaccine. The chain links TRBV5-5 to TRBJ1-3; D is perhaps TRBD1 (5 bases). The chain's CDR3 is CASSLSNWRGPLNTIYF. In nucleotides, the CDR3 is TGTGCCAGCAGCTTGTCAAATTGGAGGGGTCCTCTAAACACCATATATTTT.